One and the same sample provided the 29 T cell receptor beta chains below, sequenced in a study of T cell repertoires in cytomegalovirus infection. No antigen has been identified for these receptors. Each CDR3 protein gets one entry after TCRdb re-called the reads with MiXCR. The table shows 800,000 to 950,000 distinct CDR3 sequences, with around a third occurring only once. Sequencing used cultured CD8+ T cells from PBMCs, obtained from culture after CMV antigen stimulation. These receptors were obtained from a human donor in good health (CMV status not recorded). Some clones in this sample may be carry-over from other donors' samples.

The gene calls are TRBV7-6 and TRBJ2-1, with D unclear. The germline V gene encodes CDR1 SGHVS and CDR2 FNYEAQ. Trimming stripped 5 bases from V and 4 bases from J, with 15 bases between. The CDR3 covers 15 residues. This CDR3 is CASSVQGHRYNEQFF. DNA of the CDR3: TGTGCCAGCAGCGTACAAGGGCATAGGTACAATGAGCAGTTCTTC.

The V and J genes are TRBV6-5 and TRBJ1-1, with 7 bases matching TRBD1. In germline, CDR1 is MNHEY, CDR2 SVGAGI. V was pared by 5 bases and J by 1 base, with 25 bases of the junction left unmatched. This CDR3 has 21 residues. CDR3 DNA: TGTGCCAGCAGTAACCTGATGCCCCCCGACAGGGTTTCCACTACGAACACTGAAGCTTTCTTT. Translation gives CASSNLMPPDRVSTTNTEAFF.

This clonotype has a count of ten or more. V usage is TRBV7-8 and J usage is TRBJ2-1; 8 positions agree with TRBD2. From germline, CDR1 is SGHVS and CDR2 FQNEAQ. CDR3 length: 17 amino acids. With V trimmed by 7 bases and J by 9 bases, 20 bases remained unmatched. CDR3 amino acids: CASTDSGGTTPHVEQFF. The CDR3 DNA reads as TGTGCCAGCACCGACTCGGGAGGGACGACTCCACACGTTGAGCAGTTCTTC.

The chain carries TRBV25-1 and TRBJ1-6; D unresolved. Per the germline V gene, CDR1 is MGHDK and CDR2 is SYGVNS. V shed 4 bases and J shed 3 bases, with 10 bases lying between them. The CDR3 consists of 15 residues. As DNA, the CDR3 is TGTGCCAGCAGTGGGTGGGGTCTCTATAATTCACCCCTCCACTTT. Translated, it gives CASSGWGLYNSPLHF. Together with reference TRBV25-1 and TRBJ1-6, the CDR3 gives the full variable domain: EADIYQTPRYLVIGTGKKITLECSQTMGHDKMYWYQQDPGMELHLIHYSYGVNSTEKGDLSSESTVSRIRTEHFPLTLESARPSHTSQYLCASSGWGLYNSPLHFGNGTRLTVT.

This clonotype was seen more than once but under ten times. The chain couples TRBV7-9 to TRBJ2-3; possibly TRBD1 for D (5 bases). The CDR3 runs to 14 residues. Germline CDR1 and CDR2: SEHNR and FQNEAQ (reference sequence). Trimming pared 7 bases from V and 1 base from J, leaving 12 bases between. The CDR3 is CASNPEGGTDTQYF. Here the CDR3 DNA reads TGTGCCAGCAACCCAGAAGGGGGCACAGATACGCAGTATTTT.

This clonotype was seen a single time. This chain links TRBV3-1 with TRBJ2-2; 7 nucleotides line up with TRBD1. Germline V CDR1 and CDR2: LGHDT, YNNKEL (reference sequence). With 7 bases clipped from V and 5 bases from J, the junction kept 13 bases outside the gene matches. The CDR3 totals 16 residues. CDR3 sequence reads: CASTPRGTDHTGELFF. The CDR3 DNA reads as TGTGCCAGCACCCCAAGGGGGACAGATCATACCGGGGAGCTGTTTTTT.

This clonotype was observed at least ten times. The chain joins TRBV7-2 to TRBJ2-2, with 9 bases that match TRBD2. Germline lookup yields CDR1 SGHTA and CDR2 FQGNSA. The V and J ends lost 1 base and 6 bases, in that order; junction bases with no gene match: 3. This CDR3 has 15 amino acids. DNA for the CDR3: TGTGCCAGCAGCTTAGGGACTAGCGAGCCCGGGGAGCTGTTTTTT. Its translation: CASSLGTSEPGELFF.

The table lists this clonotype with a few counts. The chain employs TRBV6-2 or TRBV6-3 and TRBJ2-1; TRBD1 aligns across 9 bases. The V segment lost 7 bases and the J segment 4 bases; nucleotides outside the gene matches: 5. The CDR3 runs 14 residues. Germline lookup yields CDR1 MNHEY and CDR2 SVGEGT. The CDR3 protein is CASIEQGAYNEQFF. Written as DNA, the CDR3 is TGTGCCAGCATCGAACAGGGGGCTTACAATGAGCAGTTCTTC.

In its sample, this clonotype was seen many times. The chain links TRBV7-9 to TRBJ2-3; 7 positions agree with TRBD2. The CDR3 loop spans 18 amino acids. The V gene's germline CDR1 is SEHNR and CDR2 FQNEAQ (reference sequence). Unmatched junction bases numbered 15, after V lost 6 bases and J lost 0 bases. In DNA form, the CDR3 reads TGTGCCAGCAGTTATAATCGGGACTACCCCACTAGCACAGATACGCAGTATTTT. This gives the protein CASSYNRDYPTSTDTQYF. The full variable domain, its missing parts supplied by reference TRBV7-9 and TRBJ2-3, is DTGVSQNPRHKITKRGQNVTFRCDPISEHNRLYWYRQTLGQGPEFLTYFQNEAQLEKSRLLSDRFSAERPKGSFSTLEIQRTEQGDSAMYLCASSYNRDYPTSTDTQYFGPGTRLTVL.

The chain uses TRBV7-4 and TRBJ2-7; 8 bases match TRBD1. This CDR3 has 15 amino acids. Germline V lookup: CDR1 SGHVT, CDR2 SQSDAQ. The V and J ends lost 5 bases and 2 bases, in that order; junction bases with no gene match: 8. DNA for the CDR3: TGTGCCAGCAGCCTCATATCGACAGGGGCCTACGAGCAGTACTTC. Protein sequence: CASSLISTGAYEQYF.

V and J are TRBV29-1 and TRBJ1-1; the match to TRBD1 covers 7 bases. The CDR3 is 13 amino acids. The V and J ends lost 7 bases and 2 bases, in that order; junction bases with no gene match: 7. The V gene's germline CDR1 is SQVTM and CDR2 ANQGSEA. The CDR3 region has the DNA TGCAGCGCCCTGTGGGACAGTAACACTGAAGCTTTCTTT. Protein: CSALWDSNTEAFF.

V gene TRBV7-9 combines with J gene TRBJ1-2, with 9 bases identical to TRBD1. V shed 3 bases, J shed 2 bases, and the junction held 4 bases outside the gene matches. This CDR3 has 15 amino acids. CDR1 and CDR2 (germline): SEHNR, FQNEAQ (reference sequence). The CDR3 reads CASSFLGQGNYGYTF. The DNA of the CDR3 is TGTGCCAGCAGCTTCCTGGGACAGGGAAACTATGGCTACACCTTC.

CDR3 bases: TGTGCCAGCAGTTTTCTAGGCTCTCAAGAGACCCAGTACTTC. It translates to CASSFLGSQETQYF. The V and J genes are TRBV27 and TRBJ2-5; D is uncertain. Germline V lookup: CDR1 MNHEY, CDR2 SMNVEV (reference sequence). Between the trimmed V and J ends, which lost 3 bases and 2 bases, there was a span of 10 bases. The CDR3 spans 14 residues.

The chain combines TRBV27 with TRBJ1-2; no clear D. CDR3 length: 14 amino acids. V was shortened by 3 bases and J by 1 base, with 9 bases between the two germline ends. Germline V lookup: CDR1 MNHEY, CDR2 SMNVEV (reference sequence). The CDR3 reads CASSLDGLNYGYTF. CDR3 nucleotides: TGTGCCAGCAGTTTGGACGGCCTTAACTATGGCTACACCTTC.

This clonotype showed up many times. This CDR3 is CSARDGGLNGRNYGYTF. CDR3 nucleotides: TGCAGTGCTAGAGATGGGGGCTTAAACGGCAGAAACTATGGCTACACCTTC. The chain uses TRBV20-1 and TRBJ1-2; D is possibly TRBD1 (6 bases). The CDR3 loop spans 17 amino acids. With 0 bases removed from V and 2 bases from J, the gap between germline ends came to 19 bases. The germline V gene encodes CDR1 DFQATT and CDR2 SNEGSKA (reference sequence).

The chain has TRBV12-5 and TRBJ1-5; 7 bases are a match to TRBD1. Germline CDR1 is LGHNT and CDR2 is FRNRAP. V lost 1 base to trimming and J lost 6 bases; unmatched junction nucleotides: 0. CDR3 length: 13 amino acids. This CDR3 is CASGLDRGQPQHF. The CDR3 DNA reads as TGTGCTAGTGGTTTGGACAGGGGTCAGCCCCAGCATTTT.

The CDR3 bases are TGTGCCAGCAGCACTTCAGAAGCGGGGTCGTACAATGAGCAGTTCTTC. The encoded protein is CASSTSEAGSYNEQFF. This chain uses TRBV7-9 with TRBJ2-1; 7 bases fit TRBD2. The trim removed 5 bases at V and 4 bases at J, leaving 11 bases unmatched. CDR1 is SEHNR and CDR2 is FQNEAQ in the germline V gene (reference sequence). The CDR3 loop spans 16 amino acids. Full variable domain (rest looked up from reference TRBV7-9 and TRBJ2-1): DTGVSQNPRHKITKRGQNVTFRCDPISEHNRLYWYRQTLGQGPEFLTYFQNEAQLEKSRLLSDRFSAERPKGSFSTLEIQRTEQGDSAMYLCASSTSEAGSYNEQFFGPGTRLTVL.

A few counts support this clonotype. CDR3 DNA sequence: TGTGCCAGCAGCTTAGGGGAAGGGCGGAACTATGGCTACACCTTC. Amino acid sequence: CASSLGEGRNYGYTF. The chain employs TRBV7-6 and TRBJ1-2; D unclear. CDR1 and CDR2 from the germline V gene are SGHVS and FNYEAQ. This CDR3 is 15 amino acids long. V lost 1 base, J lost 2 bases, and 11 bases lay in between.

This clonotype occurred a few times. The chain employs TRBV19 and TRBJ2-2; unclear D gene. The CDR3 is made up of 11 amino acids. Looked up from germline, CDR1 is LNHDA and CDR2 is SQIVND (reference sequence). Trimming shortened V by 10 bases and J by 3 bases, and 6 bases separated the two germline ends. For the CDR3, the DNA is TGTGCCACCACCTACACCGGGGAGCTGTTTTTT. Its translation: CATTYTGELFF.

The chain links TRBV6-5 to TRBJ1-1, with TRBD1 matching 9 bases. V lost 2 bases, J lost 7 bases, and 8 bases stayed unmatched. Germline V gene sequence: CDR1 MNHEY, CDR2 SVGAGI. The CDR3 contains 15 residues. CDR3 protein: CASSYLGQGRSEAFF. The CDR3 nucleotides are TGTGCCAGCAGTTACCTCGGACAGGGGAGGAGTGAAGCTTTCTTT.

The genes are TRBV6-8 and TRBJ2-3, with D unresolved. Germline V CDR1 and CDR2: MNHGY, SAAAGT. This CDR3 region has 12 residues. V was pared by 6 bases and J by 4 bases, with 8 bases between. The CDR3 DNA sequence: TGTGCCAGCAGGGGGTCCGCAGATACGCAGTATTTT. As protein: CASRGSADTQYF.

The chain combines TRBV19 with TRBJ2-1; 8 nucleotides agree with TRBD2. V trimming: 5 bases; J trimming: 2 bases; junction bases outside the gene matches: 5. Germline loops: CDR1 LNHDA, CDR2 SQIVND (reference sequence). The CDR3 has 15 residues. CDR3 nucleotide sequence: TGTGCCAGTAGTTTTAGCGGGGACACCTACAATGAGCAGTTCTTC. Residues: CASSFSGDTYNEQFF.

This clonotype was observed a few times. The chain is built from TRBV7-6 and TRBJ2-2, with D hard to call. CDR3 length: 15 residues. Between the trimmed V and J ends, which lost 2 bases and 1 base, there was a span of 8 bases. Germline V gene lookup returns CDR1 SGHVS and CDR2 FNYEAQ. CDR3 sequence (DNA): TGTGCCAGCAGCTTAACACGAAAGAACACCGGGGAGCTGTTTTTT. Its translation: CASSLTRKNTGELFF.

The V call is TRBV7-6, the J call TRBJ2-7; 8 positions match TRBD1. V trimming: 5 bases; J trimming: 0 bases; junction bases outside the gene matches: 9. The CDR3 runs 16 residues. Germline CDR1 is SGHVS and CDR2 is FNYEAQ. CDR3 sequence reads: CASSDDRGLSSYEQYV. In nucleotides, the CDR3 is TGTGCCAGCAGCGACGACAGGGGCCTTAGCTCCTACGAGCAGTACGTC.

The chain is built from TRBV6-5 and TRBJ2-2; D gene uncertain. This CDR3 has 14 residues. Germline V lookup: CDR1 MNHEY, CDR2 SVGAGI. V dropped 2 bases and J dropped 0 bases, with 4 bases sitting between them. DNA for the CDR3: TGTGCCAGCAGTTACCTCACGAACACCGGGGAGCTGTTTTTT. Translating gives CASSYLTNTGELFF.

The rearrangement links TRBV4-2 to TRBJ2-5; 10 bases are a match to TRBD2. This CDR3 has 16 residues. J gave up 1 base and V 1 base, and 3 bases lay outside the gene matches. Looked up from germline, CDR1 is LGHNA and CDR2 is YNFKEQ. The CDR3 is CASSQVTSGSQETQYF. As DNA, the CDR3 is TGTGCCAGCAGCCAAGTGACTAGCGGGTCCCAAGAGACCCAGTACTTC.

Written as DNA, the CDR3 is TGTGCCAGCAGCTATCAAAGTAGCGGGGGGGCCTACGAGCAGTACGTC. Protein sequence: CASSYQSSGGAYEQYV. The chain employs TRBV6-1 and TRBJ2-7; 11 bases are a match to TRBD2. J was trimmed by 2 bases and V by 6 bases; bases with no gene match: 9. The V gene's germline CDR1 is MNHNS and CDR2 SASEGT. CDR3 length: 16 residues.

This clonotype occurred a few times. The chain has TRBV12-3 or TRBV12-4 and TRBJ2-1, with TRBD1 matching over 8 bases. Losses at the gene ends were 1 base for V and 12 bases for J; bases not matched to a gene: 2. The CDR3 covers 12 residues. CDR3 sequence: CASSLGGTGQFF. The CDR3 bases are TGTGCCAGCAGTTTAGGGGGGACAGGGCAGTTCTTC.

Worth noting for this clonotype: A read error may produce the germline difference seen at one junction end. V usage is TRBV6-4 and J usage is TRBJ2-1; D perhaps matches TRBD2 (6 bases). The CDR3 is 15 residues long. Per the germline V gene, CDR1 is MRHNA and CDR2 is SNTAGT. This CDR3 is CANSDSAGTLNEQFF. In DNA, the CDR3 is TGTGCCAACAGTGACTCAGCGGGCACTCTCAATGAGCAGTTCTTC.